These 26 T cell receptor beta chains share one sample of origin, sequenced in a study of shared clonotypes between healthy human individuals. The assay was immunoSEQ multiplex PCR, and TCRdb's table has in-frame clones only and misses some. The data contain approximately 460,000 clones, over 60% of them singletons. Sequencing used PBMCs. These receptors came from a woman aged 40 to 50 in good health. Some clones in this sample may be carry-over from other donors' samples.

CDR3 protein: CASSQDRRRGHGNTIYF. In nucleotides, the CDR3 is TGCGCCAGCAGCCAAGATCGCCGGCGTGGGCATGGAAACACCATATATTTT. V is TRBV4-1 and J is TRBJ1-3; D gene ambiguous. The CDR3 has 17 residues. CDR1 MGHRA and CDR2 YSYEKL come from the germline V gene. Trimming took 0 bases from V and 3 from J, leaving 15 bases between them.

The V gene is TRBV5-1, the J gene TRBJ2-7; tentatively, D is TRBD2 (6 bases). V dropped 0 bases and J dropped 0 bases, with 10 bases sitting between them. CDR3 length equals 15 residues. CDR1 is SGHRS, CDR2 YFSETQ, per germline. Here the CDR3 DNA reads TGCGCCAGCAGCTTGGCTAGCGAACACTCCTACGAGCAGTACTTC. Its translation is CASSLASEHSYEQYF.

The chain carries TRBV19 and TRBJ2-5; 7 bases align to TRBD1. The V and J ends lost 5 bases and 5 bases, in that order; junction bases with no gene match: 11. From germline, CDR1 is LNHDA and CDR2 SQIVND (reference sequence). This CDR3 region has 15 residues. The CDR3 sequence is CASSGAGTVEETQYF. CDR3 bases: TGTGCCAGTAGTGGGGCCGGGACAGTGGAGGAGACCCAGTACTTC.

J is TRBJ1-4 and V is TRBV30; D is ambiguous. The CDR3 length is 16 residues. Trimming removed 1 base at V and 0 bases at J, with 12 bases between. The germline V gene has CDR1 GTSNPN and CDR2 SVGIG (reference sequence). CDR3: CAWSGFPQSTNEKLFF. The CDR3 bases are TGTGCCTGGAGTGGCTTCCCCCAGTCAACTAATGAAAAACTGTTTTTT.

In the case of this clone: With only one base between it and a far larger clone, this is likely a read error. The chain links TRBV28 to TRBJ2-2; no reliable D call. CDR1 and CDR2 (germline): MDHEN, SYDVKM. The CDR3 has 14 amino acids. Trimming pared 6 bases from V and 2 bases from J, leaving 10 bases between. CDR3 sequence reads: CASRISSNTGELFF. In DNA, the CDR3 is TGTGCCAGCAGGATTAGCAGCAACACCGGGGAGCTGTTTTTT.

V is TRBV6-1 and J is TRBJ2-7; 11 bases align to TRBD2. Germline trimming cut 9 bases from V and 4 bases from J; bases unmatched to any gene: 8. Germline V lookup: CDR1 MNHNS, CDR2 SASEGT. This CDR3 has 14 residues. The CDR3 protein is CASSLAGGKYEQYF. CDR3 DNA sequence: TGTGCCAGTAGCTTAGCGGGAGGGAAATACGAGCAGTACTTC.

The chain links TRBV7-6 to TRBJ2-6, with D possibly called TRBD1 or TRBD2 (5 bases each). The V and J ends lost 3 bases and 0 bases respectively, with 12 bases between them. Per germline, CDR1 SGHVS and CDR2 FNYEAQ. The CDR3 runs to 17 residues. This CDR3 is CASSLAPGSSGANVLTF. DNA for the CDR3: TGTGCCAGCAGCTTGGCCCCAGGGAGCTCTGGGGCCAACGTCCTGACTTTC.

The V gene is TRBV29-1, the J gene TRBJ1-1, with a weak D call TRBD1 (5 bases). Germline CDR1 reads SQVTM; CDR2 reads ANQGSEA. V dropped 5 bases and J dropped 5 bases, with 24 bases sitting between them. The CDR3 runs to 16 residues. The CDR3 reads CSVLRLGSGGWTEAFF. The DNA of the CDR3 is TGCAGCGTTCTAAGACTAGGATCGGGGGGATGGACTGAAGCTTTCTTT.

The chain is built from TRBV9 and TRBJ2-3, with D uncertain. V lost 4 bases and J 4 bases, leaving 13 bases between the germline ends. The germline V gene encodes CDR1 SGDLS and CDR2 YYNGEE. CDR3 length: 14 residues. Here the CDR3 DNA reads TGTGCCAGCAGCAGAAGGAATTTTGCAGATACGCAGTATTTT. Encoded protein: CASSRRNFADTQYF.

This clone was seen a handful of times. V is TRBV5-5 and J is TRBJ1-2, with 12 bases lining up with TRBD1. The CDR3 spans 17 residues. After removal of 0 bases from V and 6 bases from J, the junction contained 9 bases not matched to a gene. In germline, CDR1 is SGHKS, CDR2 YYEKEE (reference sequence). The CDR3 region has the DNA TGTGCCAGCAGCTTGGGCTCGATCGGGACAGGGGGCGATGGCTACACCTTC. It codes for CASSLGSIGTGGDGYTF.

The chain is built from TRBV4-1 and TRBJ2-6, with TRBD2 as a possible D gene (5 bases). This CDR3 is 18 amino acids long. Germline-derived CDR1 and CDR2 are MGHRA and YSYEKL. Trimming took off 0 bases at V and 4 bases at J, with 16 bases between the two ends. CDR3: CASSQDWVLERGANVLTF. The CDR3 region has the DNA TGCGCCAGCAGCCAAGATTGGGTACTAGAGCGGGGGGCCAACGTCCTGACTTTC.

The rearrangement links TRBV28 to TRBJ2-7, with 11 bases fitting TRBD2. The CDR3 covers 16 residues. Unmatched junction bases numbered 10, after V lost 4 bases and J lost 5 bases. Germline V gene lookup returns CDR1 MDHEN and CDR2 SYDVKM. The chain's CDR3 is CASSSPTLAGGDEQYF. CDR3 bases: TGTGCCAGCAGTTCCCCCACCCTAGCGGGAGGAGACGAGCAGTACTTC.

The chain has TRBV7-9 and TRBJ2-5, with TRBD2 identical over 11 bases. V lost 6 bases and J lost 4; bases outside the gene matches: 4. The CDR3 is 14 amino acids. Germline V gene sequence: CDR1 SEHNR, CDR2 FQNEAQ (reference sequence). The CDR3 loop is CASSSGRAAETQYF. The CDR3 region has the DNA TGTGCCAGCAGTAGCGGGAGGGCCGCAGAGACCCAGTACTTC.

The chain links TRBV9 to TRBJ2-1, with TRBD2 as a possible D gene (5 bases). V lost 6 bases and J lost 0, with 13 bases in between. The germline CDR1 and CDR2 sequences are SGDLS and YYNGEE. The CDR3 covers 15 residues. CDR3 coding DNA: TGTGCCAGCACCCTTAGCGTGAGCTCCTACAATGAGCAGTTCTTC. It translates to CASTLSVSSYNEQFF.

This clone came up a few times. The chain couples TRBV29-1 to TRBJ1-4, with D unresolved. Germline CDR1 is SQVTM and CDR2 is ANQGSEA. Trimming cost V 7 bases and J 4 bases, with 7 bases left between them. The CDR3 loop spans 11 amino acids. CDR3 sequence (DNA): TGCAGCGGGATATATAATGAAAAACTGTTTTTT. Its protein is CSGIYNEKLFF.

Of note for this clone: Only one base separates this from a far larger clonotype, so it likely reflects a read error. CDR3 loop: CSVKVSGTYEQYF. Written as DNA, the CDR3 is TGCAGCGTTAAAGTTAGCGGGACCTACGAGCAGTACTTC. This sequence joins TRBV29-1 and TRBJ2-7; 8 bases are a match to TRBD2. Germline V CDR1 and CDR2: SQVTM, ANQGSEA. This CDR3 has 13 amino acids. With V trimmed by 5 bases and J by 2 bases, 5 bases remained unmatched.

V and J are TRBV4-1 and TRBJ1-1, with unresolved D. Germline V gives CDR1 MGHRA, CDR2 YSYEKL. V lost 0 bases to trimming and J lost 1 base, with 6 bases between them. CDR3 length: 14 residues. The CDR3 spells CASSQDIKNTEAFF. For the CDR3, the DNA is TGCGCCAGCAGCCAAGATATCAAGAACACTGAAGCTTTCTTT.

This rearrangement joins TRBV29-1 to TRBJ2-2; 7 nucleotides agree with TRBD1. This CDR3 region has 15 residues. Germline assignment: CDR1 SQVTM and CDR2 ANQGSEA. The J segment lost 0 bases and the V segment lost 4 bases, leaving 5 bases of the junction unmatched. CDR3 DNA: TGCAGCGTTGGGACAGGATACGCGAACACCGGGGAGCTGTTTTTT. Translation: CSVGTGYANTGELFF.

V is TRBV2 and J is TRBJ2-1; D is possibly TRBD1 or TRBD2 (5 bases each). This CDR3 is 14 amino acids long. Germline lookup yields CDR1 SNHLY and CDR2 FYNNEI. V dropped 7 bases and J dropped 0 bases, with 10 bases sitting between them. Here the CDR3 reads CASNLGTSYNEQFF. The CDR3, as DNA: TGTGCCAGCAACCTCGGGACCTCCTACAATGAGCAGTTCTTC.

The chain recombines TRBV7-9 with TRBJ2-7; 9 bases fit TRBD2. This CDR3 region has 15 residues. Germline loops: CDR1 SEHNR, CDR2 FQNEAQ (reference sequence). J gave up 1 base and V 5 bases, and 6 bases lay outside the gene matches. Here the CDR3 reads CASSMSAGGSYEQYF. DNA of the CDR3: TGTGCCAGCAGCATGTCAGCGGGAGGTTCCTACGAGCAGTACTTC.

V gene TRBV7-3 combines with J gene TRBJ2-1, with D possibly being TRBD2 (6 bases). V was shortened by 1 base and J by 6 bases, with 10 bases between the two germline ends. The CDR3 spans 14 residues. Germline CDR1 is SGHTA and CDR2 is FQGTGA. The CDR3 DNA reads TGTGCCAGCAGCTTAATGGGGGGAACCAATGAGCAGTTCTTC. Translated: CASSLMGGTNEQFF.

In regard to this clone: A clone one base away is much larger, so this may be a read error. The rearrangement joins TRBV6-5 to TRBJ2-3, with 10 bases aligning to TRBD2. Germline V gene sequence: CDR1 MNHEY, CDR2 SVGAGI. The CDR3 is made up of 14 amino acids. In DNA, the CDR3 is TGTGCCATACGACCGGGACTAGCGTCAGACACGCAGTGTTTT. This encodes CAIRPGLASDTQCF.

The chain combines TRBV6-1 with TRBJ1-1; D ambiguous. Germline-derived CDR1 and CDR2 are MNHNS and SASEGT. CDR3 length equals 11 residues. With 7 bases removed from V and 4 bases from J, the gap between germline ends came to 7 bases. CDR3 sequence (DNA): TGTGCCAGCAAAGGGTTCACTGAAGCTTTCTTT. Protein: CASKGFTEAFF.

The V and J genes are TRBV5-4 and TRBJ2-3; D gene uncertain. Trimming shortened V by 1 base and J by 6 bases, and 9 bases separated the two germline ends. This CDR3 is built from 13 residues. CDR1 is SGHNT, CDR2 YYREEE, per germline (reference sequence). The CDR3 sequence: CASSLKASDTQYF. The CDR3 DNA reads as TGTGCCAGCAGCTTGAAAGCGTCGGATACGCAGTATTTT.

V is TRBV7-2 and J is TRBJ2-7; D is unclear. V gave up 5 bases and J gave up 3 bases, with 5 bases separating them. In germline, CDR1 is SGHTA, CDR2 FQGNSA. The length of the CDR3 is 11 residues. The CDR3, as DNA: TGTGCCAGCAGCCCGGACTACGAGCAGTACTTC. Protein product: CASSPDYEQYF.

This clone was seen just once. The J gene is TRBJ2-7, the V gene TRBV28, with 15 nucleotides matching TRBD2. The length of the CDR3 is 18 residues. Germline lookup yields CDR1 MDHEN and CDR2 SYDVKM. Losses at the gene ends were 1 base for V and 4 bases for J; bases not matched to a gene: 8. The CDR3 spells CASSLFWRTSGRDYEQYF. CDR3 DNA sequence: TGTGCCAGCAGTTTATTCTGGCGGACTAGCGGGAGGGATTACGAGCAGTACTTC. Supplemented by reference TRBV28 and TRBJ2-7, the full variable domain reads DVKVTQSSRYLVKRTGEKVFLECVQDMDHENMFWYRQDPGLGLRLIYFSYDVKMKEKGDIPEGYSVSREKKERFSLILESASTNQTSMYLCASSLFWRTSGRDYEQYFGPGTRLTVT.